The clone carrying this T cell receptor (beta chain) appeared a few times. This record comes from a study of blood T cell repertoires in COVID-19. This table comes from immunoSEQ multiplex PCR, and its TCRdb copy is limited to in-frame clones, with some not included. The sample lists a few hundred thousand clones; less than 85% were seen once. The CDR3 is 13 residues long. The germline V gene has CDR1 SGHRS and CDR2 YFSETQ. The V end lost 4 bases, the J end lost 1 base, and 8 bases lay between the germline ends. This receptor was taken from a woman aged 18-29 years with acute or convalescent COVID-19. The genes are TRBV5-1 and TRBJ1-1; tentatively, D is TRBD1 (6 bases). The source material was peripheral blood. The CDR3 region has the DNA TGCGCCAGCAGCCCGACAGGGAACACTGAAGCTTTCTTT. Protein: CASSPTGNTEAFF.